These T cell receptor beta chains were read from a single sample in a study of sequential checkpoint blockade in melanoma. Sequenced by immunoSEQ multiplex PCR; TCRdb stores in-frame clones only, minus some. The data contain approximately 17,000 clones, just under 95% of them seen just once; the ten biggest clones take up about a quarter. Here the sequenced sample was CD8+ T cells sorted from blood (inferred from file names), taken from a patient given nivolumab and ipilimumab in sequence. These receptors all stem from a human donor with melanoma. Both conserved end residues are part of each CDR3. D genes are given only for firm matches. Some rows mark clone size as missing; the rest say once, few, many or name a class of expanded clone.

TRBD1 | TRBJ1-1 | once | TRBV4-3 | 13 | CASSQERGLVAFF | TGCGCCAGCAGCCAAGAGAGGGGGCTAGTAGCTTTCTTT
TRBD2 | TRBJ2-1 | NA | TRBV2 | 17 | CASEGLAGDSSYNEQFF | TGTGCCAGCGAGGGACTAGCGGGGGATAGCTCCTACAATGAGCAGTTCTTC
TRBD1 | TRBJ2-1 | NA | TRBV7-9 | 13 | CASRGTGGNEQFF | TGTGCCAGCAGAGGGACAGGGGGCAATGAGCAGTTCTTC
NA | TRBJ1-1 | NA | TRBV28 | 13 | CATTLTVNTEAFF | TGTGCCACCACCCTAACTGTGAACACTGAAGCTTTCTTT
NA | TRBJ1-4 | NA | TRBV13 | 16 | CASSSLAGEGTEKLFF | TGTGCCAGCAGCTCCCTCGCGGGGGAGGGGACTGAAAAACTGTTTTTT
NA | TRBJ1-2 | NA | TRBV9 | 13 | CASTPGGHGGYTF | TGTGCCAGCACTCCCGGAGGGCATGGCGGCTACACCTTC
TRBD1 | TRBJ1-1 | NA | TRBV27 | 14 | CASSLSYRGPEAFF | TGTGCCAGCAGTTTATCGTACAGGGGGCCTGAAGCTTTCTTT
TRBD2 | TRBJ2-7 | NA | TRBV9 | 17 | CASSGGTSGTLPYEQYF | TGTGCCAGCAGCGGGGGGACTAGCGGGACGCTACCCTACGAGCAGTACTTC
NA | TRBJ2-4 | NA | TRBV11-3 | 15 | CASSRAEGGVGIQYF | TGTGCCAGCAGTCGAGCGGAGGGGGGGGTCGGCATTCAGTACTTC
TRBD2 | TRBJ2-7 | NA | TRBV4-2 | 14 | CASSPSGTTYEQYF | TGTGCCAGCAGCCCTAGCGGGACCACCTACGAGCAGTACTTC
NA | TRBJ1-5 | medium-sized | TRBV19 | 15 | CASSTGLRGNQPQHF | TGTGCCAGTAGTACAGGGCTTCGGGGCAATCAGCCCCAGCATTTT